The T cell receptor (beta chain) described here comes from a study of T-cell memory formation after mild COVID-19. Looking at the study overall: Among the donors, TCR clusters were largely specific to each donor. General study findings and limits: CD4/CD8 balance held among clones contracting day 15 to 85, and later expanders leaned CD4+.

MiXCR was run by TCRdb on the 5' RACE reads, yielding one entry per CDR3 protein. The table records some 450,000 distinct CDR3 sequences, approximately 18% of them present only once. The V gene lost 1 base and the J gene lost 0 bases, with 7 bases spanning the gap. The CDR3 is 15 amino acids. Germline CDR1 reads SGHRS; CDR2 reads YFSETQ. To note about this clonotype: What it binds is not known.

The receptor was isolated from a man between 18 and 35 years old who had mild COVID-19 (a few samples of this study predate the infection). Cell type and time point are not known. The genes are TRBV5-1 and TRBJ2-2, with unresolved D. The sequenced sample consisted of PBMCs or a T cell subset sorted from them (not recorded which). The CDR3 sequence is CASSLTDSNTGELFF. In DNA form, the CDR3 reads TGCGCCAGCAGCTTGACGGATTCGAACACCGGGGAGCTGTTTTTT. The variable domain in full, with the rest retrieved from reference TRBV5-1 and TRBJ2-2, is KAGVTQTPRYLIKTRGQQVTLSCSPISGHRSVSWYQQTPGQGLQFLFEYFSETQRNKGNFPGRFSGRQFSNSRSEMNVSTLELGDSALYLCASSLTDSNTGELFFGEGSRLTVL.